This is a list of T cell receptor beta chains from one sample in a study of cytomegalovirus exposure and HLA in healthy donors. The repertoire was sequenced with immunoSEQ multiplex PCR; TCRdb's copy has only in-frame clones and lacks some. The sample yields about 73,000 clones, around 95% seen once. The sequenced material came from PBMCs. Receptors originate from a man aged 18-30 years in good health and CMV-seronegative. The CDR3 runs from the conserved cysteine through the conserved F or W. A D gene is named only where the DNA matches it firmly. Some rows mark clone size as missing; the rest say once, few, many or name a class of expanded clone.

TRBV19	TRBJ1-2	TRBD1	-	CASSTNRGGPGYTF	TGTGCCAGTAGTACAAACAGGGGTGGGCCCGGCTACACCTTC
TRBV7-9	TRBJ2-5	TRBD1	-	CASSRQGWETQYF	TGTGCCAGCAGCCGACAGGGATGGGAGACCCAGTACTTC
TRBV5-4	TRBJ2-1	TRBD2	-	CASSSGLAGDYNEQFF	TGTGCCAGCAGCTCGGGACTAGCGGGGGACTACAATGAGCAGTTCTTC
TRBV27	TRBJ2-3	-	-	CASSLWSGATTDTQYF	TGTGCCAGCAGTTTATGGAGCGGTGCGACCACAGATACGCAGTATTTT
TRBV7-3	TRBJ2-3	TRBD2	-	CASSPGGPGGEEDTQYF	TGTGCCAGCAGCCCGGGAGGTCCGGGGGGGGAAGAAGATACGCAGTATTTT
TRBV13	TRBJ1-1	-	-	CASSPTGGQGWTEAFF	TGTGCCAGCAGCCCTACGGGTGGGCAGGGTTGGACTGAAGCTTTCTTT
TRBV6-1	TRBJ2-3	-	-	CASSELGTDAQYF	TGTGCCAGCAGTGAATTGGGCACAGATGCGCAGTATTTT
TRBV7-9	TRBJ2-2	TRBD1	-	CASSLGTGNTGELFF	TGTGCCAGCAGCTTAGGGACAGGGAACACCGGGGAGCTGTTTTTT
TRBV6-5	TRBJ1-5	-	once	CASQGGNNQPQHF	TGTGCCAGCCAGGGAGGGAACAATCAGCCCCAGCATTTT
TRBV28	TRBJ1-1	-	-	CASLQGRGTEAFF	TGTGCCAGCCTGCAGGGTAGGGGGACTGAAGCTTTCTTT
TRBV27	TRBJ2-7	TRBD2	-	CASSMRTSYNYEQYF	TGTGCCAGCTCGATGAGGACTAGCTACAACTACGAGCAGTACTTC
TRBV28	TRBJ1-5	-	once	CASSLSGLYQPQHF	TGTGCCAGCAGTTTATCCGGTCTGTACCAGCCCCAGCATTTT
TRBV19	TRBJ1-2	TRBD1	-	CASRAGQGYGYTF	TGTGCCAGTAGGGCAGGACAGGGCTATGGCTACACCTTC
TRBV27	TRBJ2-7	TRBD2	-	CASSFALAGITGEQYF	TGTGCCAGCAGTTTCGCCCTAGCGGGAATCACGGGGGAGCAGTACTTC
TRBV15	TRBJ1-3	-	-	CATSRDGSAGNTIYF	TGTGCCACCAGCAGAGATGGCAGTGCCGGAAACACCATATATTTT
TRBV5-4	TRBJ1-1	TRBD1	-	CASSPAGGKNTEAFF	TGTGCCAGCAGCCCGGCAGGGGGAAAAAACACTGAAGCTTTCTTT
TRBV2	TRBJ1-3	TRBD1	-	CASSLTGRNTIYF	TGTGCCAGCAGTTTGACAGGGCGGAACACCATATATTTT
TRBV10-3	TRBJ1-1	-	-	CAIEDNRQTEAFF	TGTGCCATCGAAGACAACAGGCAAACTGAAGCTTTCTTT
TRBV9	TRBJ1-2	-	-	CASSEVGGHYGYTF	TGTGCCAGCAGCGAAGTGGGGGGGCACTATGGCTACACCTTC
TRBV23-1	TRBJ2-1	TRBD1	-	CASSQWDRGSNEQFF	TGCGCCAGCAGTCAATGGGACAGGGGATCCAATGAGCAGTTCTTC
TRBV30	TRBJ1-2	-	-	CASRGGEVWGYTF	TGTGCCTCCCGGGGAGGGGAAGTTTGGGGCTACACCTTC
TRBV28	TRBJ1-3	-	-	CASSLLSGTRNTIYF	TGTGCCAGCAGTTTACTGTCAGGAACCCGAAACACCATATATTTT
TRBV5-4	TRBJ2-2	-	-	CASSPHGNSFTGELFF	TGTGCCAGCAGCCCCCACGGGAATTCTTTCACCGGGGAGCTGTTTTTT
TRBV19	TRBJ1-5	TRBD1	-	CASSSPQGQAAQHF	TGTGCCAGTAGTTCCCCTCAAGGACAGGCAGCCCAGCATTTT
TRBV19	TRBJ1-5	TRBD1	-	CASSISPRQGNQPQHF	TGTGCCAGTAGTATATCCCCTCGACAGGGAAATCAGCCCCAGCATTTT
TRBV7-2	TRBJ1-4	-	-	CASSFQGGSEKLFF	TGTGCCAGCAGCTTTCAGGGAGGGAGTGAAAAACTGTTTTTT
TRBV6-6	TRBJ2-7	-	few	CASSSRGNYEQYF	TGTGCCAGCAGTTCCCGGGGGAACTACGAGCAGTACTTC
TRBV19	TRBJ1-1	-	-	CASSAGANTEAFF	TGTGCCAGTAGTGCGGGGGCGAACACTGAAGCTTTCTTT
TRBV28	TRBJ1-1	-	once	CASSSTLERAKAFF	TGTGCCAGCAGTTCCACGTTGGAGAGGGCCAAAGCTTTCTTT
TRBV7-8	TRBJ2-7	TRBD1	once	CASSRGTVSYEQYF	TGTGCCAGCAGCCGTGGGACAGTCTCCTACGAGCAGTACTTC
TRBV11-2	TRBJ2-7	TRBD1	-	CASSFRSITSGGPYEQYF	TGTGCCAGCAGCTTTAGGTCGATAACATCAGGGGGCCCTTACGAGCAGTACTTC
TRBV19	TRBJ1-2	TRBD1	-	CASSIGQGVNYGYTF	TGTGCCAGTAGTATAGGACAGGGGGTAAACTATGGCTACACCTTC
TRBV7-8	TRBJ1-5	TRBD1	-	CASSFGGQYRGPQHF	TGTGCCAGCAGCTTCGGGGGACAGTATAGGGGGCCCCAGCATTTT
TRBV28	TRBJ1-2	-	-	CATLMGLDYGYTF	TGTGCCACCCTGATGGGACTAGACTATGGCTACACCTTC
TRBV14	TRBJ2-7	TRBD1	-	CASSTADRVTSYEQYF	TGTGCCAGCAGCACCGCCGACAGGGTCACCTCCTACGAGCAGTACTTC
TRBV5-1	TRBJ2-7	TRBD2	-	CASRVGGSYEQYF	TGCGCCAGCAGGGTGGGGGGGTCCTACGAGCAGTACTTC
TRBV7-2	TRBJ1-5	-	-	CASSFWENQPQHF	TGTGCCAGCAGCTTTTGGGAGAATCAGCCCCAGCATTTT
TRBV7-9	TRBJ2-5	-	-	CASSYSARAYF	TGTGCCAGCAGCTATTCAGCGCGAGCGTACTTC
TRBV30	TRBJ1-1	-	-	CASTGSNTEAFF	TGTGCCTCAACAGGGTCGAACACTGAAGCTTTCTTT
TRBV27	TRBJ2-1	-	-	CASSLGTEMLLNEQFF	TGTGCCAGCAGTTTAGGCACGGAGATGTTATTGAATGAGCAGTTCTTC
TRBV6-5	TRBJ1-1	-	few	CASGQERNTEAFF	TGTGCCAGCGGACAAGAAAGGAACACTGAAGCTTTCTTT
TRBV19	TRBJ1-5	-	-	CASSIGGNNPNQPQHF	TGTGCCAGTAGTATAGGAGGCAATAACCCCAATCAGCCCCAGCATTTT
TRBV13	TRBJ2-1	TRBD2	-	CASSLAREEFF	TGTGCCAGCAGCTTGGCCCGGGAGGAGTTCTTC
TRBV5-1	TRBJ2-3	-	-	CASSLRDSGSTQYF	TGCGCCAGCAGCTTACGGGACTCGGGCTCTACGCAGTATTTT
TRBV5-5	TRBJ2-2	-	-	CASSQMIVNGELFF	TGTGCCAGCAGCCAGATGATCGTTAACGGGGAGCTGTTTTTT
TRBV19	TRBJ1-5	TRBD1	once	CASSTRTGVGQPQHF	TGTGCCAGTAGTACCCGGACAGGGGTAGGGCAGCCCCAGCATTTT
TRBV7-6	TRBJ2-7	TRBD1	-	CASSPLRGTDYYEQYF	TGTGCCAGCAGCCCCCTTAGGGGGACAGATTACTACGAGCAGTACTTC
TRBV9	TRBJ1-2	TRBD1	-	CASSAPAGGTGYTF	TGTGCCAGCAGCGCCCCGGCAGGGGGTACTGGCTACACCTTC
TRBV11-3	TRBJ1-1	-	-	CASSLSQTAEAFF	TGTGCCAGCAGCTTGTCTCAGACAGCCGAAGCTTTCTTT
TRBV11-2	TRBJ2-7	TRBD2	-	CASSFIAAGDLSYEQYF	TGTGCCAGCAGCTTCATCGCCGCGGGGGACCTCTCCTACGAGCAGTACTTC
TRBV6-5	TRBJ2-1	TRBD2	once	CASSPSSLGEGEQFF	TGTGCCAGCAGTCCATCGAGCCTTGGGGAGGGCGAGCAGTTCTTC
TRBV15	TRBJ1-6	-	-	CATSLYRDSPLHF	TGTGCCACCAGCCTGTATAGAGATTCACCCCTCCACTTT
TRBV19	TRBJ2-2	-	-	CASSTGTPHPPNTGELFF	TGTGCCAGTAGTACCGGGACACCACACCCCCCGAACACCGGGGAGCTGTTTTTT